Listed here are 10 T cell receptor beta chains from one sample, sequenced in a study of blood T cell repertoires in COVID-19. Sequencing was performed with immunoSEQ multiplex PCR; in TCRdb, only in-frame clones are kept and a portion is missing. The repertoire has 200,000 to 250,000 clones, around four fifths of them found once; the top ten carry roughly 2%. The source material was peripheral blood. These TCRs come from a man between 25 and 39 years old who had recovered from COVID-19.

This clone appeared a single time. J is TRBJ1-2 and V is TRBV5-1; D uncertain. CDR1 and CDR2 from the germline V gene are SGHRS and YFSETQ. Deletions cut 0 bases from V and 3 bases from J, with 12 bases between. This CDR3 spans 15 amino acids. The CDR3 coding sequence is TGCGCCAGCAGCTTGGTGCCGAGGATGGACTATGGCTACACCTTC. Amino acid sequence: CASSLVPRMDYGYTF.

CDR3 region: CASSSPGQGRNQPQHF. CDR3 bases: TGTGCCAGCAGCTCCCCGGGACAGGGCCGCAATCAGCCCCAGCATTTT. The chain is built from TRBV11-2 and TRBJ1-5, with 9 bases identical to TRBD1. The germline CDR1 and CDR2 sequences are SGHAT and FQNNGV. CDR3 length: 16 amino acids. After removal of 4 bases from V and 2 bases from J, the junction contained 6 bases not matched to a gene.

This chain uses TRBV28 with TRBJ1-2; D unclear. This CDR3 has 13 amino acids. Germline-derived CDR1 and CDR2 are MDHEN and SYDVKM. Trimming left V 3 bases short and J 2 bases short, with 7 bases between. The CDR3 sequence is CASSLVQNYGYTF. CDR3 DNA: TGTGCCAGCAGTTTGGTGCAGAACTATGGCTACACCTTC.

The CDR3 spells CASSVPRGEYTEAFF. In nucleotides, the CDR3 is TGTGCCAGCAGCGTCCCCAGGGGGGAATACACTGAAGCTTTCTTT. The gene calls are TRBV4-2 and TRBJ1-1, with 7 bases that match TRBD1. Trimming cost V 5 bases and J 3 bases; bases outside gene matches: 9. Germline values: CDR1 LGHNA, CDR2 YNFKEQ. This CDR3 contains 15 residues.

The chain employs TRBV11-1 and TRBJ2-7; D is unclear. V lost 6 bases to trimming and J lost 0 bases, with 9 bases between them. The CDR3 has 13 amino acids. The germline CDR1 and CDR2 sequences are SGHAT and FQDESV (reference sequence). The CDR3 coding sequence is TGTGCCAGCAGGGCGGCCCCCTCCTACGAGCAGTACTTC. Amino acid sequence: CASRAAPSYEQYF.

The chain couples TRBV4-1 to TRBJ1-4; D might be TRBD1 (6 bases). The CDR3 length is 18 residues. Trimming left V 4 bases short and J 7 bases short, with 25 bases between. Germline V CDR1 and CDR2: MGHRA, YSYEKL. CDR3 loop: CASSPRGAAKKGSEKLFF. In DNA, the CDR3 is TGCGCCAGCAGCCCTCGGGGGGCAGCGAAAAAGGGGAGTGAAAAACTGTTTTTT.

CDR3 residues: CASSYAVTDTQYF. The DNA of the CDR3 is TGTGCCAGCAGTTACGCAGTAACAGATACGCAGTATTTT. The chain recombines TRBV6-5 with TRBJ2-3; D gene ambiguous. This CDR3 has 13 residues. Trimming removed 2 bases from V and 3 bases from J, with 6 bases in between. From germline, CDR1 is MNHEY and CDR2 SVGAGI.

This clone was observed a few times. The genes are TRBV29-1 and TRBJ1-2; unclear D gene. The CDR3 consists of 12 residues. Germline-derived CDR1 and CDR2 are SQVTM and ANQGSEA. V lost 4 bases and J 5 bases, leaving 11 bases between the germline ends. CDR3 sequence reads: CSVVHAEYGYTF. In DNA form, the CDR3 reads TGCAGCGTTGTGCACGCGGAGTATGGCTACACCTTC.

CDR3 sequence reads: CASSLTWSQGTEAFF. The CDR3 DNA reads TGTGCCAGCAGTTTAACGTGGTCCCAGGGCACTGAAGCTTTCTTT. The chain combines TRBV27 with TRBJ1-1, with a tentative D call TRBD1 (5 bases). Germline values: CDR1 MNHEY, CDR2 SMNVEV (reference sequence). Trimming pared 2 bases from V and 4 bases from J, leaving 14 bases between. The CDR3 extends over 15 amino acids.

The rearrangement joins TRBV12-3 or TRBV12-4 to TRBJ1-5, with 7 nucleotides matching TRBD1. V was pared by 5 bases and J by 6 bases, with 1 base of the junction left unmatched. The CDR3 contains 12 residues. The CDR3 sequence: CASSQGVQPQHF. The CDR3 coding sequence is TGTGCCAGCAGTCAGGGGGTTCAGCCCCAGCATTTT.